These T cell receptor beta chains were read from a single sample in a study of vaccination effects on CD4 cells after COVID-19. The table came from immunoSEQ multiplex PCR; TCRdb's copy has only in-frame clones and leaves some out. The sample contains tens of thousands of clones, about 74% of which appear only once. Antigen specificity for these receptors is unknown. The sequences come from CD4+ T cells from PBMCs cultured with HCoV-229E spike peptides, collected before COVID-19 vaccination. The receptors shown here come from a human donor who received a COVID-19 vaccine. CDR3s include the opening cysteine and the closing phenylalanine or tryptophan. A D gene is named only where the DNA matches it firmly. Expanded clones get a size class; other rows say once, few or many, or leave the size out.

TRBV4-1	TRBD1	TRBJ1-1	few	TGCGCCAGCAGCCCCGGAGGGGGCCGAAACACTGAAGCTTTCTTT	CASSPGGGRNTEAFF
TRBV7-3	.	TRBJ2-5	few	TGTGCCAGCAGCCCACGCCCTCAAGAGACCCAGTACTTC	CASSPRPQETQYF
TRBV5-5	.	TRBJ2-3	.	TGTGCCAGCAGCCTGGCTCTTGCGGGAACAAGCACAGATACGCAGTATTTT	CASSLALAGTSTDTQYF
TRBV5-1	TRBD1	TRBJ2-2	few	TGCGCCAGCAGTGTACTCGACAGGGCCGGGGAGCTGTTTTTT	CASSVLDRAGELFF
TRBV11-2	TRBD1	TRBJ1-6	.	TGTGCCAGCAGCTTGGGACGGACAGGGGATAATTCACCCCTCCACTTT	CASSLGRTGDNSPLHF
TRBV24-1	.	TRBJ2-3	.	TGTGCCACCAGTGATGCACTTGGAATTTTAGGTCCAGATACGCAGTATTTT	CATSDALGILGPDTQYF
TRBV5-4	.	TRBJ1-6	.	TGTGCCAGCAGCTTGCGTGGGGGGTCCTATAATTCACCCCTCCACTTT	CASSLRGGSYNSPLHF
TRBV7-3	TRBD2	TRBJ2-1	.	TGTGCCAGCAGCCGTTGGGGGGGGAACTACAATGAGCAGTTCTTC	CASSRWGGNYNEQFF
TRBV3-1/TRBV3-2	TRBD2	TRBJ2-4	.	TGTGCCAGCAGCAAAAGCGGGGTGTTGGTTGCCAAAAACATTCAGTACTTC	CASSKSGVLVAKNIQYF
TRBV10-1	TRBD2	TRBJ2-5	.	TGCGCCAGCAGTGACCCACTAGCGGGGGGAGAGACCCAGTACTTC	CASSDPLAGGETQYF
TRBV6-6	.	TRBJ2-3	.	TGTGCCAGCAGTTACGGTGGGGGACCCACAGATACGCAGTATTTT	CASSYGGGPTDTQYF
TRBV7-3	.	TRBJ1-6	few	TGTGCCAGCAGCCGCGGTCCCAATTCACCCCTCCACTTT	CASSRGPNSPLHF
TRBV5-1	TRBD2	TRBJ2-3	.	TGCGCCAGCAACCACGAGGCTAGCGGGGTGGGTACAGATACGCAGTATTTT	CASNHEASGVGTDTQYF
TRBV19	TRBD1	TRBJ1-1	.	TGTGCCAGTAGTACCACCGGGACAGGGGTGAGGACTGAAGCTTTCTTT	CASSTTGTGVRTEAFF
TRBV5-1	.	TRBJ1-1	.	TGCGCCAGCAGCCCGGACGGGAACACTGAAGCTTTCTTT	CASSPDGNTEAFF
TRBV5-6	.	TRBJ2-1	.	TGTGCCAGCAGCTTGAGCGCAGGGACCCCCTACAATGAGCAGTTCTTC	CASSLSAGTPYNEQFF
TRBV9	TRBD1	TRBJ1-6	.	TGTGCCAGCAGCGCCCTACAGGGGGAGGATTCACCCCTCCACTTT	CASSALQGEDSPLHF
TRBV24-1	TRBD1	TRBJ2-1	.	TGTGCCACCAGTGATGCCGGACAGGGGGGCTACAATGAGCAGTTCTTC	CATSDAGQGGYNEQFF
TRBV15	.	TRBJ2-2	.	TGTGCCACCAGCGAGGGCAGGGAGAACACCGGGGAGCTGTTTTTT	CATSEGRENTGELFF
TRBV3-1/TRBV3-2	.	TRBJ1-2	.	TGTGCCAGCAGCCAAGAGGCCCTTGATACCGCCATGGGCTACACCTTC	CASSQEALDTAMGYTF
TRBV5-1	TRBD2	TRBJ2-1	.	TGCGCCAGCAGCTTGGCCCGGGGGGGTAACTACAATGAGCAGTTCTTC	CASSLARGGNYNEQFF
TRBV6-5	.	TRBJ2-2	.	TGTGCCAGCAGAAGTCCAAGGACGAACACCGGGGAGCTGTTTTTT	CASRSPRTNTGELFF
TRBV2	TRBD1	TRBJ2-2	few	TGTGCCAGTAAGACCGGGACAGGGAACACCGGGGAGCTGTTTTTT	CASKTGTGNTGELFF
TRBV6-4	.	TRBJ2-3	.	TGTGCCACCAAGAAGGCGGGGGCTAGCACAGATACGCAGTATTTT	CATKKAGASTDTQYF
TRBV5-1	.	TRBJ1-5	.	TGCGCCAGCAGCTCCGGGCCCTGGGAAGGTCAGCCCCAGCATTTT	CASSSGPWEGQPQHF
TRBV2	TRBD1	TRBJ2-3	.	TGTGCCAGCAGTAGGGACAGGGACACAGATACGCAGTATTTT	CASSRDRDTDTQYF
TRBV2	TRBD1	TRBJ1-5	few	TGTGCCAGCAGTGGGCAGGGGGGGTATCAGCCCCAGCATTTT	CASSGQGGYQPQHF
TRBV10-1	TRBD2	TRBJ2-3	.	TGCGCCAGCAGTCCCCGACTAGCGGGGGGCACAGATACGCAGTATTTT	CASSPRLAGGTDTQYF
TRBV6-5	.	TRBJ1-1	.	TGTGCCAGCAGTTTAGTAGCTTTGGGGTTTGGCACTGAAGCTTTCTTT	CASSLVALGFGTEAFF